The present TCR beta chain was sequenced within a study of blood T cell repertoires in COVID-19. Profiling relied on immunoSEQ multiplex PCR, and the TCRdb table lists in-frame clones only, not all of them. Among about 54,000 clones listed, 90% were seen once. Sequenced input: peripheral blood. The sequence derives from a woman in her 40s with active COVID-19.

For the CDR3, the DNA is TGTGCCAGCTCACCACTGTCGGGTGTTAATGAAAAACTGTTTTTT. Translating it yields CASSPLSGVNEKLFF. The V gene is TRBV18, the J gene TRBJ1-4; D is uncertain. Germline CDR1 is KGHSH and CDR2 is LQKENI. V lost 1 base, J lost 4 bases, and 10 bases lay in between. This CDR3 comprises 15 residues.